This T cell receptor (beta chain) was sequenced for a study of blood T cell repertoires in COVID-19. Study background: Specimens from acute and convalescent COVID-19 originated in the United States, Italy and Spain. T cells, B-cell-depleted T cells, or PBMCs provided the cDNA or gDNA that served as material.

Using immunoSEQ multiplex PCR, the repertoire was profiled, and TCRdb retains in-frame clones only, with some absent. Found here are a few hundred thousand clones, around 88% of them singletons; the top ten hold 10% to 15%. Patients at the Seattle site were enrolled during active infection and followed longitudinally. This clonotype was sampled from a woman between 45 and 65 years old with COVID-19, enrolled during active disease. Sample: peripheral blood.

CDR3: CASSSIFGGDFSYEQYF. The CDR3 nucleotides are TGTGCCAGCAGCTCTATCTTCGGGGGGGACTTTTCCTACGAGCAGTACTTC. This rearrangement joins TRBV7-2 to TRBJ2-7; 8 bases map to TRBD2. The CDR3 is 17 amino acids. Germline CDR1 is SGHTA and CDR2 is FQGNSA. V lost 4 bases, J lost 1 base, and 12 bases stayed unmatched.